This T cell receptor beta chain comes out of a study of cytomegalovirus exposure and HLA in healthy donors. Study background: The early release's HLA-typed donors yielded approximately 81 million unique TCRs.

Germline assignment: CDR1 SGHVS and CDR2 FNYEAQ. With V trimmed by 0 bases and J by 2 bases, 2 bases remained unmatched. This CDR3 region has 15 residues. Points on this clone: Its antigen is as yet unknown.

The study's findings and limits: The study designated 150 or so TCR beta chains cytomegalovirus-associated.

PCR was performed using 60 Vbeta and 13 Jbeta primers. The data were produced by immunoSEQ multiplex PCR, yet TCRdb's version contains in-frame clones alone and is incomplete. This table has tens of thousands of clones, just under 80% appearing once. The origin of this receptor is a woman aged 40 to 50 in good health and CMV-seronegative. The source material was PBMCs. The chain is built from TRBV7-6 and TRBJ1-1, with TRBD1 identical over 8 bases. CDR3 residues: CASSLAAGGNTEAFF. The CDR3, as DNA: TGTGCCAGCAGCTTAGCGGCAGGGGGCAACACTGAAGCTTTCTTT.